Listed below are T cell receptor beta chains from one sample, sequenced in a study of T-cell reconstitution after alpha-beta-depleted transplantation in children. Each CDR3 protein is one row after TCRdb ran MiXCR on the PCR reads. The profile shows about 600,000 distinct CDR3 sequences, approximately 13% of them singletons. The sequences come from PBMCs, mostly from graft donor cells, collected 360 days after TCRalphabeta/CD19-depleted stem cell transplant. These receptor sequences come from a male patient between 5 and 17 years old who had a stem cell transplant for acute myeloid leukemia, so the T cells may come from the graft donor. Both conserved end residues are part of each CDR3. A D gene is named only where the DNA matches it firmly. Some rows have no size entry. The others give once, few or many, or a class for an expanded clone.

CTCCFGTGATDTQYF,TGTACCTGCTGTTTCGGGACAGGGGCAACAGATACGCAGTATTTT,TRBD1,TRBV2,TRBJ2-3,.
CASSSGQFNYGYTF,TGTGCCAGCAGTTCGGGACAGTTTAACTATGGCTACACCTTC,TRBD1,TRBV25-1,TRBJ1-2,.
CASSFIQGAAEAFF,TGTGCCAGCAGTTTTATACAGGGGGCGGCTGAAGCTTTCTTT,TRBD1,TRBV28,TRBJ1-1,many
CSVDITFEAFF,TGCAGCGTTGATATAACCTTTGAAGCTTTCTTT,.,TRBV29-1,TRBJ1-1,few
CASSHGTLTQETQYF,TGTGCCAGCAGCCATGGGACTTTAACTCAAGAGACCCAGTACTTC,.,TRBV7-6,TRBJ2-5,many
CASSLPSGTQYF,TGTGCCAGCAGTTTACCCTCCGGGACCCAGTACTTC,.,TRBV27,TRBJ2-5,few
CSARDRRTGGDEQYF,TGCAGTGCTAGAGATCGTCGGACAGGGGGCGACGAGCAGTACTTC,TRBD1,TRBV20-1,TRBJ2-7,.
CASSVRRFDEQYF,TGTGCCAGCAGTGTTCGACGTTTCGACGAGCAGTACTTC,.,TRBV25-1,TRBJ2-7,few
CASSPTFYTQYF,TGTGCCAGCAGCCCCACGTTCTATACGCAGTATTTT,.,TRBV7-2,TRBJ2-3,.
CASSSPYGRDNEQFF,TGTGCCAGCAGCTCCCCGTATGGACGGGACAATGAGCAGTTCTTC,.,TRBV7-6,TRBJ2-1,many
CASSSGLAGGSGELFF,TGTGCCAGCAGCTCCGGACTAGCGGGAGGATCCGGGGAGCTGTTTTTT,TRBD2,TRBV7-3,TRBJ2-2,many
CASSIVGSGRSITYEQYF,TGTGCCAGTAGTATAGTGGGTAGCGGGAGATCCATCACGTACGAGCAGTACTTC,TRBD2,TRBV19,TRBJ2-7,.
CASSLVAVSSYEQYF,TGTGCCAGCAGCTTAGTAGCGGTGAGCTCCTACGAGCAGTACTTC,.,TRBV7-2,TRBJ2-7,few
CSAKPQLAGFSYNEQFF,TGCAGTGCTAAGCCCCAACTAGCGGGATTCTCCTACAATGAGCAGTTCTTC,TRBD2,TRBV20-1,TRBJ2-1,few
CASSLWFLRGQETQYF,TGTGCCAGCAGTTTATGGTTCTTGAGGGGTCAAGAGACCCAGTACTTC,.,TRBV28,TRBJ2-5,.
CASTMGGGVYNEQFF,TGTGCCAGCACTATGGGGGGAGGGGTGTACAATGAGCAGTTCTTC,TRBD2,TRBV6-2/TRBV6-3,TRBJ2-1,.
CASSQDLVGEQYF,TGCGCCAGCAGCCAAGATCTGGTGGGCGAGCAGTACTTC,.,TRBV4-3,TRBJ2-7,.
CASSFSRVGTGELFF,TGTGCCAGCAGTTTTTCCAGGGTGGGGACCGGGGAGCTGTTTTTT,.,TRBV27,TRBJ2-2,.
CASSQREVFDEQFF,TGTGCCAGCAGCCAGAGGGAGGTTTTCGATGAGCAGTTCTTC,.,TRBV4-2,TRBJ2-1,many
CASSQNPLPTGNEQFF,TGTGCCAGCAGCCAGAACCCGCTCCCGACGGGCAATGAGCAGTTCTTC,.,TRBV3-1,TRBJ2-1,.
CATRGTSGTSTDTQYF,TGTGCCACCAGGGGGACTAGCGGGACTAGCACAGATACGCAGTATTTT,TRBD2,TRBV24-1,TRBJ2-3,many
CASRDLGSNEQFF,TGTGCCAGCAGGGACCTGGGGTCCAATGAGCAGTTCTTC,.,TRBV19,TRBJ2-1,.
CASSYRRGTGELFF,TGTGCCAGCAGTTATCGACGGGGCACCGGGGAGCTGTTTTTT,.,TRBV2,TRBJ2-2,few
CRADRGKNEKLFF,TGCAGGGCGGACAGGGGCAAAAATGAAAAACTGTTTTTT,TRBD1,TRBV20-1,TRBJ1-4,few
CSAGGFDGNTIYF,TGCAGTGCGGGCGGGTTTGACGGAAACACCATATATTTT,.,TRBV20-1,TRBJ1-3,.
CASSSPGSRGSTDTQYF,TGTGCCAGCAGCTCCCCGGGGTCCAGGGGAAGCACAGATACGCAGTATTTT,.,TRBV7-8,TRBJ2-3,few
CASSPTAPGLAEYEQYF,TGTGCCAGCAGTCCTACCGCCCCGGGACTAGCGGAGTACGAGCAGTACTTC,TRBD2,TRBV12-3/TRBV12-4,TRBJ2-7,many
CASSQGLGQISSYNEQFF,TGCGCCAGCAGCCAAGGTCTTGGTCAAATTAGCTCCTACAATGAGCAGTTCTTC,.,TRBV4-3,TRBJ2-1,many
CASSEKTDGGTSYEQYF,TGTGCCAGCAGCGAAAAGACCGACGGGGGAACATCCTACGAGCAGTACTTC,.,TRBV21-1,TRBJ2-7,.
CASSLRQGGGYEQYF,TGCGCCAGCAGTCTCCGTCAAGGGGGGGGCTACGAGCAGTACTTC,.,TRBV4-3,TRBJ2-7,.
CSASGLAGADTQYF,TGCAGTGCTAGCGGCCTAGCGGGAGCAGATACGCAGTATTTT,TRBD2,TRBV20-1,TRBJ2-3,few
CASSRRGPVAGQYF,TGTGCCAGCAGCCGCCGGGGACCCGTCGCAGGGCAGTACTTC,.,TRBV14,TRBJ2-7,few
CASSKSPPQSGPTEAFF,TGTGCCAGCAGCAAATCGCCCCCGCAGTCTGGTCCCACTGAAGCTTTCTTT,.,TRBV21-1,TRBJ1-1,many
CSARFFGQGRYSSNQPQHF,TGCAGTGCTAGGTTTTTTGGACAGGGGCGATACTCGAGCAATCAGCCCCAGCATTTT,TRBD1,TRBV20-1,TRBJ1-5,few
CASSLLGLAGRRETQYF,TGTGCCAGCAGTTTACTCGGACTAGCGGGGCGACGGGAGACCCAGTACTTC,TRBD2,TRBV28,TRBJ2-5,many
CASSFTGTGGNPLHF,TGCGCCAGCAGCTTCACCGGGACAGGGGGCAATCCCCTCCACTTT,TRBD1,TRBV5-1,TRBJ1-6,few
CASSLESIGNWGSYEQYF,TGTGCCAGCAGCTTAGAATCCATCGGTAACTGGGGCTCCTACGAGCAGTACTTC,.,TRBV11-2,TRBJ2-7,.
CASSQDSGTSPYEQYF,TGCGCCAGCAGCCAGGACTCCGGCACGAGTCCCTACGAGCAGTACTTC,.,TRBV4-3,TRBJ2-7,many
CASSLLIAGELFF,TGTGCCAGCAGTTTATTGATAGCCGGGGAGCTGTTTTTT,.,TRBV27,TRBJ2-2,.
CSARDLTGYNEQFF,TGCAGTGCTAGAGATCTGACAGGCTACAATGAGCAGTTCTTC,.,TRBV20-1,TRBJ2-1,many
CASSYGQGPDTQYF,TGTGCCAGCAGCTATGGACAGGGTCCAGATACGCAGTATTTT,TRBD1,TRBV7-9,TRBJ2-3,.
CSVDIPLAGASEQYF,TGCAGCGTTGATATCCCGCTAGCGGGAGCTTCCGAGCAGTACTTC,TRBD2,TRBV29-1,TRBJ2-7,few
CASSFLSGGNTEAFF,TGCGCCAGCAGCTTCCTTTCCGGGGGGAACACTGAAGCTTTCTTT,.,TRBV5-1,TRBJ1-1,few
CASSMASAGVLDTQYF,TGTGCCAGTAGTATGGCCTCGGCAGGGGTCTTAGATACGCAGTATTTT,.,TRBV19,TRBJ2-3,few
CATSGRKSPPYEQYF,TGTGCCACCAGCGGAAGGAAGTCGCCTCCCTACGAGCAGTACTTC,.,TRBV15,TRBJ2-7,few
CASSGGIRANYGYTF,TGCGCCAGCAGCGGAGGTATCAGGGCTAACTATGGCTACACCTTC,.,TRBV5-1,TRBJ1-2,few
CASSVVGGSSYNEQFF,TGTGCCAGCAGCGTAGTCGGAGGTAGCTCCTACAATGAGCAGTTCTTC,.,TRBV9,TRBJ2-1,few
CASSFGLAGRNEQFF,TGTGCCAGCAGTTTTGGACTAGCGGGCCGCAATGAGCAGTTCTTC,TRBD2,TRBV12-3/TRBV12-4,TRBJ2-1,few
CASSQVAGANVLTF,TGTGCCAGCAGCCAAGTCGCCGGGGCCAACGTCCTGACTTTC,.,TRBV7-3,TRBJ2-6,.
CASSLLAGQGEAFF,TGCGCCAGCAGCTTGCTCGCGGGACAGGGTGAAGCTTTCTTT,TRBD1,TRBV5-1,TRBJ1-1,many
CSALGLAGFYEQFF,TGCAGTGCACTGGGACTAGCGGGGTTCTATGAGCAGTTCTTC,TRBD2,TRBV20-1,TRBJ2-1,.
CASSPSPHRGRTGELFF,TGTGCCAGCAGTCCCTCGCCCCACAGGGGGCGGACCGGGGAGCTGTTTTTT,TRBD1,TRBV6-2/TRBV6-3,TRBJ2-2,.
CATSDLGTSGEVRDTQYF,TGTGCCACCAGTGATTTGGGGACTAGCGGAGAAGTGCGAGATACGCAGTATTTT,TRBD2,TRBV24-1,TRBJ2-3,.
CASSLDLAGGPDEQFF,TGTGCCAGCAGCTTAGACCTAGCGGGAGGGCCAGATGAGCAGTTCTTC,TRBD2,TRBV7-9,TRBJ2-1,few
CSVERGAFREQYF,TGCAGCGTTGAACGGGGGGCTTTTCGCGAGCAGTACTTC,.,TRBV29-1,TRBJ2-7,few
CASIRLAGGTQETQYF,TGCGCCAGCATAAGGCTAGCGGGAGGCACCCAAGAGACCCAGTACTTC,TRBD2,TRBV10-2,TRBJ2-5,few
CAWSIRYNEQFF,TGTGCCTGGAGTATCAGATACAATGAGCAGTTCTTC,.,TRBV30,TRBJ2-1,.
CASSLDPQGLRETQYF,TGCGCCAGCAGCTTGGACCCACAGGGGCTTCGAGAGACCCAGTACTTC,TRBD1,TRBV5-1,TRBJ2-5,few